Below, 25 T cell receptor beta chains from the same sample are listed, as sequenced in a study of T cells after yellow fever vaccination. TCRdb analysed the 5' RACE reads with MiXCR anew, one entry per CDR3 protein. Of just under 600,000 distinct CDR3 sequences listed, roughly 14% are singletons. The sample consisted of PBMCs, taken on the day of the yellow fever booster vaccination. The receptors come from a man aged 25-45 years who received the YFV17D yellow fever vaccine.

This chain joins TRBV25-1 and TRBJ2-7; D not resolved. The CDR3 spans 12 residues. Germline V gene lookup returns CDR1 MGHDK and CDR2 SYGVNS. The V end was cut by 5 bases, the J end by 2 bases, with 7 bases between. Here the CDR3 DNA reads TGTGCCAGCAGTATCGACGCCTACGAGCAGTACTTC. Amino acids: CASSIDAYEQYF.

The rearrangement links TRBV6-5 to TRBJ1-2; D is unresolved. Trimming shortened V by 4 bases and J by 4 bases, and 13 bases separated the two germline ends. Germline CDR1 and CDR2: MNHEY and SVGAGI. The CDR3 length is 14 residues. CDR3 DNA: TGTGCCAGCAGTTCTATTAGGGATGGCTATGGCTACACCTTC. Protein product: CASSSIRDGYGYTF.

This chain links TRBV15 with TRBJ2-5; the D is unclear. Germline V lookup: CDR1 LNHNV, CDR2 YYDKDF (reference sequence). Trimming cost V 5 bases and J 5 bases, with 18 bases left between them. The CDR3 totals 15 residues. The CDR3 nucleotides read TGTGCCACCAGCCGGGTATTAACTGGAGCGGAGACCCAGTACTTC. It translates to CATSRVLTGAETQYF.

This clonotype was detected only a few times. This rearrangement joins TRBV29-1 to TRBJ2-3; 12 nucleotides align to TRBD1. The V segment lost 4 bases and the J segment 1 base; nucleotides outside the gene matches: 3. This CDR3 region has 15 residues. Germline assignment: CDR1 SQVTM and CDR2 ANQGSEA. The CDR3 DNA is TGCAGCGTTGGGGGACAGGGGGCTGGCACAGATACGCAGTATTTT. It specifies CSVGGQGAGTDTQYF.

This clonotype occurred a few times. The chain joins TRBV30 to TRBJ2-1; 12 nucleotides align to TRBD2. Germline V gene sequence: CDR1 GTSNPN, CDR2 SVGIG (reference sequence). The CDR3 runs to 18 residues. Trimming removed 3 bases from V and 8 bases from J; junction bases left unmatched: 17. The CDR3 is CAWSVSAITSGRIHEQFF. The CDR3 DNA is TGTGCCTGGAGCGTCTCCGCGATTACTAGCGGGAGGATACATGAGCAGTTCTTC. The entire variable domain, with the rest obtained from reference TRBV30 and TRBJ2-1, is as follows: SQTIHQWPATLVQPVGSPLSLECTVEGTSNPNLYWYRQAAGRGLQLLFYSVGIGQISSEVPQNLSASRPQDRQFILSSKKLLLSDSGFYLCAWSVSAITSGRIHEQFFGPGTRLTVL.

This clonotype was seen a few times. This rearrangement joins TRBV12-3 or TRBV12-4 to TRBJ1-4, with D hard to call. Trimming took 9 bases from V and 6 from J, leaving 17 bases between them. CDR3 size: 14 residues. CDR3 in DNA: TGTGCCAGTACTCTCCACGGCGAGTATGAAAAACTGTTTTTT. It yields the protein CASTLHGEYEKLFF.

Ten or more counts support this clonotype. The chain combines TRBV11-3 with TRBJ2-7, with TRBD2 as a possible D gene (6 bases). Germline CDR1 reads SGHNT; CDR2 reads YENEEA. The length of the CDR3 is 18 residues. The V gene lost 1 base and the J gene lost 0 bases, with 19 bases spanning the gap. This chain's CDR3 is CASSLVGRDLSGSYEQYF. The CDR3 nucleotides read TGTGCCAGCAGCTTAGTAGGCCGGGACTTATCTGGCTCCTACGAGCAGTACTTC.

This clonotype was seen a handful of times. The chain links TRBV7-2 to TRBJ2-1; 10 nucleotides align to TRBD2. The CDR3 length is 14 residues. Trimming at V came to 7 bases and at J to 12 bases, leaving 12 bases not matched to a gene. Per germline, CDR1 SGHTA and CDR2 FQGNSA. CDR3 sequence: CASTQGLAENVQFF. In DNA, the CDR3 is TGTGCCAGCACCCAAGGACTAGCGGAAAACGTGCAGTTCTTC.

The sample holds a few counts of this clonotype. J is TRBJ2-7 and V is TRBV3-1; weak D call: TRBD2 (5 bases). There are 14 residues in the CDR3. Trimming removed 3 bases from V and 5 bases from J, with 14 bases in between. CDR1 and CDR2 from the germline V gene are LGHDT and YNNKEL (reference sequence). CDR3 in amino acids: CASSHLLGFHEQYF. In nucleotides, the CDR3 is TGTGCCAGCAGCCACCTACTAGGTTTCCACGAGCAGTACTTC.

This clonotype has only a few counts. The CDR3 reads CASSLGTVLSSSYEQYF. CDR3 coding DNA: TGTGCCAGCAGCTTGGGGACAGTACTTTCAAGCTCCTACGAGCAGTACTTC. The chain links TRBV5-6 to TRBJ2-7; D perhaps matches TRBD1 (6 bases). The germline V gene has CDR1 SGHDT and CDR2 YYEEEE. V was clipped by 0 bases and J by 0 bases, with 16 bases between them. The CDR3 is 17 residues long.

The chain carries TRBV5-1 and TRBJ2-3; 14 positions agree with TRBD2. This CDR3 is 16 amino acids long. Germline V gives CDR1 SGHRS, CDR2 YFSETQ. V dropped 4 bases and J dropped 2; count of bases not matched to a gene: 3. CDR3 region: CASSQGLAGVTDTQYF. DNA of the CDR3: TGCGCCAGCAGCCAGGGACTAGCGGGAGTCACAGATACGCAGTATTTT.

This clonotype was recorded a few times. The rearrangement joins TRBV7-2 to TRBJ1-5, with no clear D. The CDR3 sequence is 13 residues long. Germline V gene sequence: CDR1 SGHTA, CDR2 FQGNSA. Trimming stripped 5 bases from V and 1 base from J, with 6 bases between. This chain's CDR3 is CASSQMSNQPQHF. The CDR3 nucleotides are TGTGCCAGCAGCCAAATGAGCAATCAGCCCCAGCATTTT.

This chain joins TRBV28 and TRBJ1-4; 9 bases map to TRBD1. J lost 7 bases, V lost 7 bases, and 10 bases had no gene match. This CDR3 is 15 amino acids long. The germline V gene encodes CDR1 MDHEN and CDR2 SYDVKM. CDR3 bases: TGTGCCAGCAACCGATTCCCGACAGGGGGTGAAAAACTGTTTTTT. Its protein is CASNRFPTGGEKLFF.

On this clonotype: The junction shows a germline mismatch at one end, possibly a read error. The chain links TRBV2 to TRBJ2-5; D is perhaps TRBD2 (5 bases). CDR1 and CDR2 from the germline V gene are SNHLY and FYNNEI. The length of the CDR3 is 18 residues. This chain's CDR3 is CASREGGRSRNNQETQYF. The CDR3, as DNA: TGTGCCAGCAGGGAAGGAGGTCGGTCCCGAAACAACCAAGAGACCCAGTACTTC.

V gene TRBV12-3 or TRBV12-4 combines with J gene TRBJ2-1; D is perhaps TRBD1 (6 bases). The CDR3 has 15 amino acids. V gave up 7 bases and J gave up 5 bases, with 18 bases separating them. The CDR3, as DNA: TGTGCCAGCACCCAATGGGGGCAGGCCCACAATGAGCAGTTCTTC. Its protein product is CASTQWGQAHNEQFF.

This clonotype was seen repeatedly, ten times or more. The chain joins TRBV30 to TRBJ2-2; TRBD1 matches at 7 bases. The junction had 10 bases not matched to a gene; V was cut back by 3 bases and J by 3 bases. This CDR3 is 16 amino acids long. CDR1 is GTSNPN and CDR2 is SVGIG in the germline V gene (reference sequence). The CDR3 sequence is CAWRAFGQAYTGELFF. In DNA form, the CDR3 reads TGTGCCTGGAGGGCCTTCGGACAGGCGTACACCGGGGAGCTGTTTTTT.

This chain connects TRBV15 to TRBJ2-1; the D gene is possibly TRBD2 (5 bases). The V end lost 0 bases, the J end lost 2 bases, and 8 bases lay between the germline ends. The germline gives CDR1 LNHNV, CDR2 YYDKDF (reference sequence). The CDR3 runs to 15 residues. The CDR3 nucleotides are TGTGCCACCAGCAGAGATACTAGTGCCTACAATGAGCAGTTCTTC. It yields the protein CATSRDTSAYNEQFF.

This clonotype was detected a few times. The junction departs from the called germline gene at one end, perhaps through a read error. The rearrangement joins TRBV14 to TRBJ2-5; D not certain. The CDR3 spans 14 residues. CDR1 and CDR2 (germline): SGHDN, FVKESK. CDR3 nucleotide sequence: TGTGTCAGCCAGAATGGAGCGAACCAAGAGACCCAGTACTTC. It codes for CVSQNGANQETQYF.

Ten or more counts support this clonotype. The rearrangement joins TRBV29-1 to TRBJ2-1; D is unclear. This CDR3 region has 12 residues. V lost 4 bases and J 5 bases, leaving 9 bases between the germline ends. The germline CDR1 and CDR2 sequences are SQVTM and ANQGSEA. CDR3 bases: TGCAGCGTTGGTGGTACCCACAATGAGCAGTTCTTC. This codes for CSVGGTHNEQFF.

The chain couples TRBV6-5 to TRBJ2-7, with D possibly being TRBD2 (6 bases). Trimming took off 0 bases at V and 5 bases at J, with 20 bases between the two ends. In germline, CDR1 is MNHEY, CDR2 SVGAGI. The CDR3 has 17 amino acids. CDR3 protein: CASSYSSSIGRLNEQYF. Written as DNA, the CDR3 is TGTGCCAGCAGTTACTCGTCTTCGATCGGGAGATTGAACGAGCAGTACTTC.

The rearrangement joins TRBV11-2 to TRBJ2-1; 11 bases align to TRBD2. The germline CDR1 and CDR2 sequences are SGHAT and FQNNGV. The trim removed 7 bases at V and 4 bases at J, leaving 6 bases unmatched. The CDR3 loop spans 15 amino acids. CDR3 nucleotides: TGTGCCAGCACACTCGGGACTAGCGGTTACAATGAGCAGTTCTTC. It codes for CASTLGTSGYNEQFF. Full variable domain (missing parts from reference TRBV11-2 and TRBJ2-1): EAGVAQSPRYKIIEKRQSVAFWCNPISGHATLYWYQQILGQGPKLLIQFQNNGVVDDSQLPKDRFSAERLKGVDSTLKIQPAKLEDSAVYLCASTLGTSGYNEQFFGPGTRLTVL.

This clonotype was seen only a few times. As DNA, the CDR3 is TGCAGCGTAAAGGGGATACTTTCGAACACTGAAGCTTTCTTT. Translation gives CSVKGILSNTEAFF. The chain combines TRBV29-1 with TRBJ1-1; tentative D call: TRBD1 (5 bases). Germline V gene sequence: CDR1 SQVTM, CDR2 ANQGSEA. Trimming stripped 6 bases from V and 1 base from J, with 15 bases between. This CDR3 is built from 14 residues.

This clonotype was seen a few times. The genes are TRBV6-2 or TRBV6-3 and TRBJ2-1; D unclear. CDR3 length: 13 residues. The V and J ends lost 2 bases and 8 bases respectively, with 10 bases between them. Per the germline V gene, CDR1 is MNHEY and CDR2 is SVGEGT. CDR3 amino acids: CASSYAFRDEQFF. The CDR3 region has the DNA TGTGCCAGCAGTTACGCGTTCAGAGATGAGCAGTTCTTC.

The chain employs TRBV29-1 and TRBJ2-7; D unclear. The CDR3 runs 11 residues. V was cut by 8 bases and J by 6 bases, with 14 bases left in between. Germline CDR1 SQVTM, CDR2 ANQGSEA. CDR3 in amino acids: CSYLGLREQYF. The CDR3 DNA reads as TGCAGCTACCTTGGGCTACGCGAGCAGTACTTC.

This clonotype was seen ten or more times. The chain recombines TRBV28 with TRBJ2-4; D uncertain. Germline V gene sequence: CDR1 MDHEN, CDR2 SYDVKM. This CDR3 has 14 amino acids. V was clipped by 6 bases and J by 11 bases, with 20 bases between them. The CDR3: CASSFPRTSPLQYF. For the CDR3, the DNA is TGTGCCAGCAGCTTCCCCCGGACCTCTCCCCTTCAGTACTTC. Using reference TRBV28 and TRBJ2-4 for the parts outside the CDR3, the full variable domain is DVKVTQSSRYLVKRTGEKVFLECVQDMDHENMFWYRQDPGLGLRLIYFSYDVKMKEKGDIPEGYSVSREKKERFSLILESASTNQTSMYLCASSFPRTSPLQYFGAGTRLSVL.